This TCR beta chain was recorded in a study of blood T cells in healthy people across ages. Next came a second PCR, run for about 7 to 12 cycles, which used a sample-barcoded 5' primer along with a J-beta primer mix. Each cDNA molecule was tagged by a template-switch adaptor with 12 random nucleotides. From the 5' RACE reads, TCRdb called clonotypes with MiXCR, one entry per CDR3 protein. The sample holds over a million distinct CDR3 sequences, 59% seen once. V lost 4 bases and J lost 1, with 12 bases in between. This CDR3 contains 14 residues. Looked up from germline, CDR1 is SQVTM and CDR2 is ANQGSEA.

This chain uses TRBV29-1 with TRBJ2-3; D is undetermined. The receptor was derived from a young man in good health. The sequencing sample was made of blood. The CDR3 protein is CSVVEVVGTDTQYF. CDR3 sequence (DNA): TGCAGCGTTGTTGAGGTAGTGGGCACAGATACGCAGTATTTT.